This T cell receptor beta chain was identified during a study of human T cells and chemical hapten exposure. This CDR3 has 14 amino acids. The germline V gene has CDR1 SQVTM and CDR2 ANQGSEA. The germline V and J ends were trimmed by 0 bases and 3 bases, with 11 bases remaining between them. The sample's time point: patch test 2, 6 weeks after DPC sensitization. Treatment in this sample: therapeutic diphenylcyclopropenone sensitization with weekly scalp DPC. TCRdb reprocessed the RACE reads via MiXCR and lists one record per CDR3 protein. The repertoire has more than 80,000 distinct CDR3 sequences, about 10% of them found once; the top ten carry around 5%. This clonotype has ten or more counts.

This receptor was identified in a woman aged 45-60 years with alopecia areata. Some clones in this sample may be carry-over from other donors' samples. The chain uses TRBV29-1 and TRBJ1-2; D is perhaps TRBD1 (6 bases). The specimen was whole blood, collected in connection with sensitization to the hapten diphenylcyclopropenone (DPC). The CDR3 DNA follows: TGCAGCGTTGAAGAACAGGGTCCCGACTATGGCTACACCTTC. Its protein is CSVEEQGPDYGYTF.